A selection of T cell receptor beta chains follows, all from one sample in a study of blood T cell repertoires in COVID-19. The table came from immunoSEQ multiplex PCR; TCRdb's copy has only in-frame clones and leaves some out. Among under 150,000 clones listed, over 75% were seen once. Source material: PBMCs or T cells enriched from blood (not recorded which). The receptors were sampled from a woman aged 45-65 years who had recovered from COVID-19. The CDR3 runs from the conserved cysteine through the conserved F or W. Fields, in order: D gene, V gene, J gene, clone size, CDR3 DNA, CDR3 protein. D genes are given only for firm matches. Not all rows give a size; the values are once, few, many and, for expanded clones, a class.

>TRBD2|TRBV6-4|TRBJ2-3|-
TGTGCCAGCAGTGAAACGGGTAGCGGGCAGGATACGCAGTATTTT
CASSETGSGQDTQYF
>TRBD2|TRBV25-1|TRBJ2-1|-
TGTGCCAGCAGAGCTAGCGGCGGGATCTACAATGAGCAGTTCTTC
CASRASGGIYNEQFF
>-|TRBV28|TRBJ1-3|-
TGTGCCAGCAGCGATCGACAGGTGGAAGGAAACACCATATATTTT
CASSDRQVEGNTIYF
>TRBD1|TRBV9|TRBJ2-7|once
TGTGCCAGCAGCGTAGACCCCGGACAGGGAAGGACTGGCGAGCAGTACTTC
CASSVDPGQGRTGEQYF
>TRBD1|TRBV28|TRBJ1-3|-
TGTGCCAGCAGTCCTACAGACAGGGGGATCAACACCATATATTTT
CASSPTDRGINTIYF
>TRBD1|TRBV19|TRBJ2-2|-
TGTGCCAGCAGTAACCGGGACAGAGTTTTTGGGGAGCTGTTTTTT
CASSNRDRVFGELFF
>-|TRBV3-1/TRBV3-2|TRBJ1-1|-
TGTGCCAGCAGCCCGGGAGCTGAAGCTTTCTTT
CASSPGAEAFF
>TRBD1|TRBV3-1/TRBV3-2|TRBJ1-2|few
TGTGCCAGCAGCCAGGACAGGGGGCGTTGGGTCTATGGCTACACCTTC
CASSQDRGRWVYGYTF
>TRBD1|TRBV5-1|TRBJ2-6|-
TGCGCCAGCAGCCCTGGGACAGCCGTTAACCTCCTGACTTTC
CASSPGTAVNLLTF
>-|TRBV5-1|TRBJ2-5|-
TGCGCCAGCAGCTGGGAGGGGGACCAAGAGACCCAGTACTTC
CASSWEGDQETQYF
>TRBD1|TRBV5-4|TRBJ1-4|-
TGTGCCAGCAGCAGACGGACAGGGGACCTGGAAAAACTGTTTTTT
CASSRRTGDLEKLFF
>-|TRBV11-1|TRBJ1-6|-
TGTGCCAGCAGCTTAAGCCGGGATTCACCCCTCCACTTT
CASSLSRDSPLHF
>-|TRBV11-2|TRBJ1-2|-
TGTGCCAGCAGCTGGGGTCCAGGGCGGGGAGGTGGCTACACCTTC
CASSWGPGRGGGYTF
>TRBD1|TRBV7-2|TRBJ1-2|-
TGTGCCAGCAGACCAAACCGGGACAGGGTTGGCGGCTACACCTTC
CASRPNRDRVGGYTF
>TRBD1|TRBV2|TRBJ1-1|once
TGTGCCAGCAGTGGCCCAGGGGGCGGGGGCACTGAAGCTTTCTTT
CASSGPGGGGTEAFF
>TRBD1|TRBV5-1|TRBJ1-2|-
TGCGCCAGCAGCTGGGCCGGGACAGAAATCTATGGCTACACCTTC
CASSWAGTEIYGYTF
>TRBD1|TRBV5-4|TRBJ2-7|-
TGTGCCAGCAGCGGGTGGCCCGGACAGGGGGGTTCCTACGAGCAGTACTTC
CASSGWPGQGGSYEQYF
>-|TRBV14|TRBJ1-3|-
TGTGCCAGCAGCCAAGTTCCGCGGTCAGCTGGAAACACCATATATTTT
CASSQVPRSAGNTIYF
>-|TRBV7-9|TRBJ1-2|-
TGTGCCAGCGCGGGGGGCCGTTCTAACTATGGCTACACCTTC
CASAGGRSNYGYTF
>TRBD1|TRBV5-1|TRBJ2-2|-
TGCGCCAGCAGCTTGATGGGACAGGGGAACACCGGGGAGCTGTTTTTT
CASSLMGQGNTGELFF
>TRBD2|TRBV3-1/TRBV3-2|TRBJ2-5|-
TGTGCCAGCAGCCAAGCGGTTGGTAGCGGGAGGTTCAAGGAGACCCAGTACTTC
CASSQAVGSGRFKETQYF
>TRBD1|TRBV5-5|TRBJ1-1|once
TGTGCCAGCAGCCCCCTAAGACAGGGCAACACTGAAGCTTTCTTT
CASSPLRQGNTEAFF
>TRBD1|TRBV28|TRBJ1-1|once
TGTGCCAGCAGCTTATACTCCGGGACAGTGAACACTGAAGCTTTCTTT
CASSLYSGTVNTEAFF
>TRBD1|TRBV27|TRBJ2-7|-
TGTGCCAGCAGTGGGGGGGACAGGGGACCCTCCTACGAGCAGTACTTC
CASSGGDRGPSYEQYF
>TRBD1|TRBV9|TRBJ2-7|-
TGTGCCAGCAGCGGCCGGGACAGGGGATACGAGCAGTACTTC
CASSGRDRGYEQYF
>TRBD2|TRBV7-2|TRBJ2-1|-
TGTGCCAGCAGCCTTCCGACTAGCGACAATGAGCAGTTCTTC
CASSLPTSDNEQFF
>-|TRBV6-5|TRBJ1-1|-
TGTGCCAGCCGGGTCTCTCTATCGGACACTGAAGCTTTCTTT
CASRVSLSDTEAFF
>TRBD1|TRBV10-1|TRBJ2-7|-
TGCGCCAGCAGTGACGGGACAGGGGAGTACTTC
CASSDGTGEYF
>-|TRBV11-3|TRBJ1-4|-
TGTGCCAGCAGCCATCCGGACAGTCCGGATGAAAAACTGTTTTTT
CASSHPDSPDEKLFF
>-|TRBV6-5|TRBJ2-7|few
TGTGCCAGCACCCGTCTGTTGGCAGGCTCCTACGAGCAGTACTTC
CASTRLLAGSYEQYF
>-|TRBV20-1|TRBJ2-1|few
TGCAGTGCTTCCCTAGGGGTTGAGCAGTTCTTC
CSASLGVEQFF
>TRBD2|TRBV11-3|TRBJ2-1|once
TGTGCCAGCAGCTTAGTCTTGACTAGCGGGGGGGCAAGAGAGCAGTTCTTC
CASSLVLTSGGAREQFF
>TRBD1|TRBV12-3/TRBV12-4|TRBJ1-2|-
TGTGCCAGCAGTCACCCCTCAGGGGGTGGCTACACCTTC
CASSHPSGGGYTF
>-|TRBV11-2|TRBJ2-1|-
TGTGCCAGCAGCTCCCTCGGCGGGATCTATGAGCAGTTCTTC
CASSSLGGIYEQFF
>-|TRBV5-1|TRBJ2-3|-
TGCGCCAGCAGCTGGATGGGGTCGGGGGCAGATACGCAGTATTTT
CASSWMGSGADTQYF
>TRBD1|TRBV9|TRBJ2-7|-
TGTGCCAGCAGCCTATCTTGGGACAGGGGATACGAGCAGTACTTC
CASSLSWDRGYEQYF
>TRBD1|TRBV7-3|TRBJ1-1|few
TGTGCCAGCAGCCTATCCCCGGGACAGGCTAACACTGAAGCTTTCTTT
CASSLSPGQANTEAFF
>-|TRBV28|TRBJ2-7|-
TGTGCCAGCAGCCCTCCGGTAGCTGGCTCCTACGAGCAGTACTTC
CASSPPVAGSYEQYF
>-|TRBV19|TRBJ1-2|few
TGTGCCAGTAGTATACAGGGCTTCGGGTATGGCTACACCTTC
CASSIQGFGYGYTF
>TRBD1|TRBV9|TRBJ1-3|-
TGTGCCAGCAGCGCTTCTAGACAGGGGCCCTTTTTCGACACCATATATTTT
CASSASRQGPFFDTIYF
>TRBD2|TRBV9|TRBJ2-1|-
TGTGCCAGCAGCGTAGAGGGTTCGGCGGGGGGTTTCAATGAGCAGTTCTTC
CASSVEGSAGGFNEQFF
>TRBD2|TRBV9|TRBJ2-2|-
TGTGCCAGCAGCGCCCGGAGCGGGAGTGGCACCGGGGAGCTGTTTTTT
CASSARSGSGTGELFF
>TRBD2|TRBV2|TRBJ2-3|-
TGTGCCAGCAGTAAGGGACTAGCCTTAATTAGCACAGATACGCAGTATTTT
CASSKGLALISTDTQYF
>TRBD1|TRBV2|TRBJ1-4|once
TGTGCCAGCCGAGGGGGCAATGAAAAACTGTTTTTT
CASRGGNEKLFF
>TRBD2|TRBV27|TRBJ2-5|-
TGTGCCAGCAGTTTAAAGCGGGGGGTCCAAGAGACCCAGTACTTC
CASSLKRGVQETQYF
>-|TRBV5-6|TRBJ2-3|once
TGTGCCAGCAGCTCTGGCACAGATACGCAGTATTTT
CASSSGTDTQYF
>TRBD1|TRBV5-1|TRBJ1-2|-
TGCGCCAGCAGCCGGGACAGGGAGAACTATGGCTACACCTTC
CASSRDRENYGYTF
>-|TRBV3-1/TRBV3-2|TRBJ2-1|few
TGTGCCAGCAGCCTACGACAGTTGGGGAATGAGCAGTTCTTC
CASSLRQLGNEQFF
>-|TRBV19|TRBJ2-7|many
TGTGCCAGTAGTATTTACGGGGTCTCCTACGAGCAGTACTTC
CASSIYGVSYEQYF
>TRBD2|TRBV29-1|TRBJ2-1|-
TGCAGCGTTGATGGGCTAGCGGGAGCCTCCAGCTCCTACAATGAGCAGTTCTTC
CSVDGLAGASSSYNEQFF
>-|TRBV5-1|TRBJ1-4|-
TGCGCCAGCAGCCCCCGGGGGGGGTGGAATGAAAAACTGTTTTTT
CASSPRGGWNEKLFF
>-|TRBV4-1|TRBJ1-1|-
TGCGCCAGCAGCCAAGATTTGGGCTTTGTGAGGTCCGGAGGCACTGAAGCTTTCTTT
CASSQDLGFVRSGGTEAFF
>TRBD2|TRBV3-1/TRBV3-2|TRBJ2-7|-
TGTGCCAGCAGCCAAGGTGGCGGGAGATACGAGCAGTACTTC
CASSQGGGRYEQYF
>TRBD1|TRBV10-3|TRBJ1-2|once
TGTGCCATCAGGGGGACAGGCCCGTCCCCCTATGGCTACACCTTC
CAIRGTGPSPYGYTF